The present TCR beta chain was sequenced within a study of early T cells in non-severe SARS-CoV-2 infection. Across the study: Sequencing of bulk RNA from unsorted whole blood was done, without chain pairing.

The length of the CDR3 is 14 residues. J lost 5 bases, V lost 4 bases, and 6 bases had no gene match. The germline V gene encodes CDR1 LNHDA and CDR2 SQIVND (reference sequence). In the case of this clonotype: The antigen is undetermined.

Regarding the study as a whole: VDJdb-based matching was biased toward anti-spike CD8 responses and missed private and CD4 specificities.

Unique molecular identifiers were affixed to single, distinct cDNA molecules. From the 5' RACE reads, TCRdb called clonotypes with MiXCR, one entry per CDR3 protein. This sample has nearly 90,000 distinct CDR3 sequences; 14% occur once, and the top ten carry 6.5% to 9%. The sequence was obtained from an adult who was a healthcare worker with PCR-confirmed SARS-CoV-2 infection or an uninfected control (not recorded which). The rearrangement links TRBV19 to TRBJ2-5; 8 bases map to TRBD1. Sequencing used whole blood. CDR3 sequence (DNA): TGTGCCAGTAGTACTCAGGGGGCTACGGAGACCCAGTACTTC. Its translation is CASSTQGATETQYF.